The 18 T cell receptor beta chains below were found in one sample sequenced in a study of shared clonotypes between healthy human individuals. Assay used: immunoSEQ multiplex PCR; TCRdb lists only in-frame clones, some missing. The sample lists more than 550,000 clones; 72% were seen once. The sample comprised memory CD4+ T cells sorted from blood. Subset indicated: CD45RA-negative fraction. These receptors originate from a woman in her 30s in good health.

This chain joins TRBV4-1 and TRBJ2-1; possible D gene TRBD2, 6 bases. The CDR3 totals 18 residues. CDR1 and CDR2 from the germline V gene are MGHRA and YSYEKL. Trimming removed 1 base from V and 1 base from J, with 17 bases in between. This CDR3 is CASSQAVGGWRSYNEQFF. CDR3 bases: TGCGCCAGCAGCCAAGCGGTTGGGGGGTGGAGATCCTACAATGAGCAGTTCTTC.

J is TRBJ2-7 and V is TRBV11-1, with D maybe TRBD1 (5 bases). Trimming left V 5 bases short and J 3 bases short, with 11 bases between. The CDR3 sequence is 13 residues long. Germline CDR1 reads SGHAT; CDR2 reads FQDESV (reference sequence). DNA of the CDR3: TGTGCCAGCAGCCCCAAGGGGCTCTACGAGCAGTACTTC. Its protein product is CASSPKGLYEQYF.

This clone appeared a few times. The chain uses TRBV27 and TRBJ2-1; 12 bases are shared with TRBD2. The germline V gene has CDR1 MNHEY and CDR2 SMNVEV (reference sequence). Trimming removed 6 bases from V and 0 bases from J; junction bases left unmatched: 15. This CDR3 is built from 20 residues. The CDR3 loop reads CASSVNKLAGGTSSYNEQFF. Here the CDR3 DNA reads TGTGCCAGCAGCGTAAATAAACTAGCGGGAGGAACCTCCTCCTACAATGAGCAGTTCTTC.

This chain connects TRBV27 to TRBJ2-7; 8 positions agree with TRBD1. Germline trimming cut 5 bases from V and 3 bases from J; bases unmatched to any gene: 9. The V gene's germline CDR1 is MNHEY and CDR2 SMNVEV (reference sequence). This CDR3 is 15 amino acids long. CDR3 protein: CASSPGQGIVYEQYF. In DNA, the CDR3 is TGTGCCAGCAGTCCCGGACAGGGAATCGTCTACGAGCAGTACTTC.

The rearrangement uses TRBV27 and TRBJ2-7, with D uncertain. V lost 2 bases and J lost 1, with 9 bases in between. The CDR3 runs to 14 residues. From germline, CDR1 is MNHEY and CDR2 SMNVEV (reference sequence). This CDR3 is CASSLTMLSYEQYF. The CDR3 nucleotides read TGTGCCAGCAGTTTAACCATGTTATCCTACGAGCAGTACTTC.

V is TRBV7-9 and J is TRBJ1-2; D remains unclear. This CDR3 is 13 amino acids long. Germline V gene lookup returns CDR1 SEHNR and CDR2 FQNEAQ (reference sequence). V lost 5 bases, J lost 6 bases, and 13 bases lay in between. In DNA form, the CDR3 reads TGTGCCAGCAGCACAGTCCGCCTGGATGGCTACACCTTC. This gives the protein CASSTVRLDGYTF. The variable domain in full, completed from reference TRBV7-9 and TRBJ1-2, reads DTGVSQNPRHKITKRGQNVTFRCDPISEHNRLYWYRQTLGQGPEFLTYFQNEAQLEKSRLLSDRFSAERPKGSFSTLEIQRTEQGDSAMYLCASSTVRLDGYTFGSGTRLTVV.

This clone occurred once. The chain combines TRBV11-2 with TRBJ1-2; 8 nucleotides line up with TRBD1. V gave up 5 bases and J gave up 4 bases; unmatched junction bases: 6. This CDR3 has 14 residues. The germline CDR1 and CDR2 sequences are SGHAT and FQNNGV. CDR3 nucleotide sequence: TGTGCCAGCAGCGTCGGACAGGGAGGCTATGGCTACACCTTC. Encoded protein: CASSVGQGGYGYTF.

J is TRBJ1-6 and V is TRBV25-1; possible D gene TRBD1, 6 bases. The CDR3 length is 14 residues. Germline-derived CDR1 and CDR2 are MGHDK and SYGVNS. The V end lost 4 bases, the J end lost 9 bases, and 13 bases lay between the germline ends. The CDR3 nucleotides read TGTGCCAGCAGTGGAACAGGGTCGGCTTCACCCCTCCACTTT. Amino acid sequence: CASSGTGSASPLHF.

CDR3 protein: CASRSDKVDEKLFF. For the CDR3, the DNA is TGTGCCAGCAGATCGGACAAGGTCGACGAAAAACTGTTTTTT. The chain couples TRBV7-8 to TRBJ1-4, with a weak D call TRBD1 (5 bases). The V gene's germline CDR1 is SGHVS and CDR2 FQNEAQ. Trimming removed 6 bases at V and 8 bases at J, with 16 bases between. This CDR3 spans 14 amino acids.

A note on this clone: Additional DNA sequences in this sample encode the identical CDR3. CDR3 sequence: CASSPTSYEQYF. CDR3 coding DNA: TGTGCCAGCAGCCCCACATCCTACGAGCAGTACTTC. This chain uses TRBV5-8 with TRBJ2-7; D is unresolved. The CDR3 is 12 residues long. The germline V and J ends were trimmed by 4 bases and 1 base, with 6 bases remaining between them. Germline loops: CDR1 SGHTS, CDR2 YDEGEE.

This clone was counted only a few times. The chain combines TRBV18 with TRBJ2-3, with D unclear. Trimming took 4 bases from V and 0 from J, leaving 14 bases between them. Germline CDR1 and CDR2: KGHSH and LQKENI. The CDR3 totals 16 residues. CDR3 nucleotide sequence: TGTGCCAGCTCACGTGAGAACAGACCTAGCACAGATACGCAGTATTTT. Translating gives CASSRENRPSTDTQYF.

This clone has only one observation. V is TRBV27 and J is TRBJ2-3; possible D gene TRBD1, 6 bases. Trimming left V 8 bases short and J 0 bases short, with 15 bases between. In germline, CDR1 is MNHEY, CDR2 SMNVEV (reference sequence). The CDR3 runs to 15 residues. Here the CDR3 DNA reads TGTGCCAGCCGATATACGGACAGCAGCACAGATACGCAGTATTTT. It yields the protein CASRYTDSSTDTQYF.

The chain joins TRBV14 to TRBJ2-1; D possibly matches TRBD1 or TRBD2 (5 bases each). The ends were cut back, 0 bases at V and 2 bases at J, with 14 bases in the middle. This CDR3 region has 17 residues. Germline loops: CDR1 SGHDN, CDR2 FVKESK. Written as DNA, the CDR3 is TGTGCCAGCAGCCAAGAGATGAGACGGGGACCCTACAATGAGCAGTTCTTC. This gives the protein CASSQEMRRGPYNEQFF.

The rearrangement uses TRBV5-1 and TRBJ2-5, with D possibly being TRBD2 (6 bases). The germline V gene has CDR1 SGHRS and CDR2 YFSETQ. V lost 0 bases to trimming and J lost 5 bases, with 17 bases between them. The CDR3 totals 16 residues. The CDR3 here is CASSLDPRGPGETQYF. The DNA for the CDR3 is TGCGCCAGCAGCTTGGATCCGCGGGGTCCAGGGGAGACCCAGTACTTC.

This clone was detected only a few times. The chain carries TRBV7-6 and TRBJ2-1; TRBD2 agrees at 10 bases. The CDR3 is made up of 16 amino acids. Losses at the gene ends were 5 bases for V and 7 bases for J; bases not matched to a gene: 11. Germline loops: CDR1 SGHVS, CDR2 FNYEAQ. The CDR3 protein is CASSPLPGLAENEQFF. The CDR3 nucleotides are TGTGCCAGCAGCCCGCTACCTGGACTAGCGGAGAATGAGCAGTTCTTC.

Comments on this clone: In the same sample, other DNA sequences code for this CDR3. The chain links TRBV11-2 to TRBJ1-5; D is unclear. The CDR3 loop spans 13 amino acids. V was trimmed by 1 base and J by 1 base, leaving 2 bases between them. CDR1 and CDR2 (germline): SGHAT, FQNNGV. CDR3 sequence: CASSLASNQPQHF. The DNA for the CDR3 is TGTGCCAGCAGCTTAGCGAGCAATCAGCCCCAGCATTTT.

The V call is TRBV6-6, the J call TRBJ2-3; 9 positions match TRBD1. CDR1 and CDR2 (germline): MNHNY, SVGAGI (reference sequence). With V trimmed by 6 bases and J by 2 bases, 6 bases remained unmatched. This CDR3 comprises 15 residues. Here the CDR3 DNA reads TGTGCCAGCAGCCCCGGGACAGGGCTCACAGATACGCAGTATTTT. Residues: CASSPGTGLTDTQYF.

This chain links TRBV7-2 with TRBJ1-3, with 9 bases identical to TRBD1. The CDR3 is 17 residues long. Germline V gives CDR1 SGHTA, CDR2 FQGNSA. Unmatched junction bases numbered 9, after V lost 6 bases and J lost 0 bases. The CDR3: CASRPTTGGFSGNTIYF. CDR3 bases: TGTGCCAGCAGACCTACGACAGGGGGGTTCTCTGGAAACACCATATATTTT.